This T cell receptor beta chain appears in the sequencing data of a study of Ad26.COV2.S vaccination and SARS-CoV-2 variants. Germline CDR1 reads MNHEY; CDR2 reads SVGEGT. V was cut by 8 bases and J by 0 bases, with 15 bases left in between. The CDR3 extends over 15 amino acids. The study's findings and limits: Substantial post-vaccination breadth of spike-specific CD8+ and CD4+ T cell responses was reported. Individuals receiving vaccine had higher spike-specific TCR breadth than placebo recipients did.

As regards this clone: Its antigen is currently unknown.

Specified treatment: 19 received Ad26.COV2.S at low or high dose, single or two shots; roughly five received placebo; per-sample allocation not given. At day 63 after the first vaccine or placebo injection, samples were drawn. Profiled with immunoSEQ multiplex PCR; TCRdb holds only in-frame clones, not every one. There are 300,000 to 400,000 clones in the sample; 88% occur only once, and 6.4% lies in the top ten. This specimen was peripheral blood, taken in a trial of Ad26.COV2.S vaccine versus placebo. The sequence was obtained from a person between 18 and 59 years old who received the Ad26.COV2.S COVID-19 vaccine or a placebo. V gene TRBV6-2 or TRBV6-3 combines with J gene TRBJ2-3; D might be TRBD2 (6 bases). CDR3 coding DNA: TGTGCCAGCCGTTTCGGGAGCACTAGCACAGATACGCAGTATTTT. Translated: CASRFGSTSTDTQYF.